Listed below are T cell receptor beta chains from one sample, sequenced in a study of cytomegalovirus exposure and HLA in healthy donors. Libraries were prepared by immunoSEQ multiplex PCR; TCRdb keeps only in-frame clonotypes and omits some of them. Altogether 100,000 to 150,000 clones are present, 10% to 13% being singletons, with the ten largest covering under 6%. The sequenced sample consisted of PBMCs. The receptors shown here come from a young woman in good health and CMV-seropositive. CDR3s include the opening cysteine and the closing phenylalanine or tryptophan. D genes are given only for firm matches. Expanded clones are given a class, and other clones once, few, many or no size at all.

TRBJ2-1 | NA | TRBV18 | few | 15 | TGTGCCAGCTCACCACTTAGGCTAGCGAATGGTGAGCAGTTCTTC | CASSPLRLANGEQFF
TRBJ2-7 | TRBD1 | TRBV6-5 | NA | 12 | TGTGCCAGCACCGACAGGGTGGATGAGCAGTACTTC | CASTDRVDEQYF
TRBJ1-1 | TRBD1 | TRBV29-1 | few | 15 | TGCAGCGTTGGCTTCTCTCCGGGACAGAGCACTGAAGCTTTCTTT | CSVGFSPGQSTEAFF
TRBJ2-1 | NA | TRBV19 | NA | 13 | TGTGCCAGTAGTATCGGTCCTAGGCAAGAGCAGTTCTTC | CASSIGPRQEQFF
TRBJ1-1 | NA | TRBV27 | few | 13 | TGTGCCAGCAGTTCTCCAGGGTTCACTGAAGCTTTCTTT | CASSSPGFTEAFF
TRBJ2-1 | TRBD2 | TRBV29-1 | NA | 12 | TGCAGTGGGGAGGGGTTAATCGATGAGCAGTTCTTC | CSGEGLIDEQFF
TRBJ1-4 | TRBD1 | TRBV5-4 | NA | 16 | TGTGCCAGCAGCTTAAGGATAGGGGGCGACAGGGAAAAACTGTTTTTT | CASSLRIGGDREKLFF
TRBJ1-2 | TRBD1 | TRBV7-2 | NA | 14 | TGTGCCAGCAGCTTAGCCCCAGGGGGCTATGGCTACACCTTC | CASSLAPGGYGYTF
TRBJ2-5 | NA | TRBV5-1 | few | 13 | TGCGCCAGCAGCCCCTTAGAGGAAGAGACCCAGTACTTC | CASSPLEEETQYF
TRBJ1-4 | TRBD1 | TRBV19 | NA | 16 | TGTGCCAGTAGTATAGTTAGGGGGCAGGCTAATGAAAAACTGTTTTTT | CASSIVRGQANEKLFF
TRBJ2-2 | TRBD2 | TRBV7-7 | few | 18 | TGTGCTAGCAGCTTGGGACTAGCGGGAGGGCGCGACACCGGGGAGCTGTTTTTT | CASSLGLAGGRDTGELFF
TRBJ1-1 | NA | TRBV27 | NA | 15 | TGTGCCAGCAGTTTACATGGTACAATGAACACTGAAGCTTTCTTT | CASSLHGTMNTEAFF
TRBJ2-1 | TRBD1 | TRBV7-3 | few | 15 | TGTGCCAGCAGCCATGGACAGGGGACCTACAATGAGCAGTTCTTC | CASSHGQGTYNEQFF
TRBJ2-7 | NA | TRBV7-2 | NA | 15 | TGTGCCAGCAGCTTAGTGTCGCAGGGTGGGTACGAGCAGTACTTC | CASSLVSQGGYEQYF
TRBJ2-7 | TRBD2 | TRBV4-2 | few | 18 | TGTGCCAGCAGCCAACAGAGACTAGCGGGAGACAATTCCTACGAGCAGTACTTC | CASSQQRLAGDNSYEQYF
TRBJ2-2 | NA | TRBV5-5 | NA | 14 | TGTGCCAGCAGCATATACTCGAACACCGGGGAGCTGTTTTTT | CASSIYSNTGELFF
TRBJ2-7 | TRBD2 | TRBV13 | NA | 16 | TGTGCCAGCAGCGCGACCACCGGGACTAGCGGATACGAGCAGTACTTC | CASSATTGTSGYEQYF
TRBJ2-1 | TRBD2 | TRBV2 | NA | 16 | TGTGCCAGCAGATTACTAGCGGGAGGGCCCCATAGTGAGCAGTTCTTC | CASRLLAGGPHSEQFF
TRBJ2-3 | NA | TRBV7-9 | few | 8 | TGTGCCAGCAGCCCCGTGTATTTT | CASSPVYF
TRBJ2-5 | NA | TRBV4-1 | few | 13 | TGCGCCAGCAGCCAAGGTCTCCAAGAGACCCAGTACTTC | CASSQGLQETQYF
TRBJ1-1 | NA | TRBV28 | few | 15 | TGTGCCAGCAATCCTGTTGGGAGTACTAACACTGAAGCTTTCTTT | CASNPVGSTNTEAFF
TRBJ2-6 | TRBD1 | TRBV28 | few | 17 | TGTGCCAGCAGTTTATCGGCAGGGGGCGCTGGGGCCAACGTCCTGACTTTC | CASSLSAGGAGANVLTF
TRBJ2-7 | NA | TRBV4-1 | NA | 11 | TGCGCCAGCAGCGCAAGCAACGAGCAGTACTTC | CASSASNEQYF
TRBJ2-7 | TRBD1 | TRBV4-2 | few | 16 | TGTGCCAGCAGCCAAGACGGGACAGTCCCTTCCTACGAGCAGTACTTC | CASSQDGTVPSYEQYF
TRBJ1-1 | TRBD1 | TRBV19 | few | 19 | TGTGCCAGCGCTAGAAGCCTGGGACAGGCTAATCCCTTAGGAACTGAAGCTTTCTTT | CASARSLGQANPLGTEAFF
TRBJ1-2 | NA | TRBV6-6 | NA | 14 | TGTGCCAGCAGTTATACGCCCGGGGACTATGGCTACACCTTC | CASSYTPGDYGYTF
TRBJ1-4 | NA | TRBV30 | few | 16 | TGTGCCTGGAGTGCCGACAGAATACCAACTAATGAAAAACTGTTTTTT | CAWSADRIPTNEKLFF
TRBJ2-4 | NA | TRBV6-6 | NA | 15 | TGTGCCAGCAGTGACCCCGGACAGTTGAAAAACATTCAGTACTTC | CASSDPGQLKNIQYF
TRBJ1-4 | NA | TRBV5-1 | NA | 14 | TGCGCCAGCAGCTTAGGACAAAAAGAAGAAAAACTGTTTTTT | CASSLGQKEEKLFF
TRBJ2-4 | NA | TRBV28 | few | 19 | TGTGCCAGCAGTACGGGGCGCATAGGAAGGCGGGAATACAAAAACATTCAGTACTTC | CASSTGRIGRREYKNIQYF
TRBJ1-1 | TRBD1 | TRBV7-9 | few | 14 | TGTGCCAGCAACCTGGACAGGGAGAACACTGAAGCTTTCTTT | CASNLDRENTEAFF
TRBJ1-5 | NA | TRBV28 | few | 13 | TGTGCCAGCAGTCGGGCAGGGCCTCAATCCCAGCATTTT | CASSRAGPQSQHF
TRBJ1-5 | NA | TRBV2 | NA | 14 | TGTGCCAGCAGGGACACAGGCGGCAATCAGCCCCAGCATTTT | CASRDTGGNQPQHF
TRBJ2-5 | NA | TRBV20-1 | few | 10 | TGCAGTGTCGGCCAAGAGACCCAGTACTTC | CSVGQETQYF
TRBJ2-2 | NA | TRBV7-7 | NA | 16 | TGTGCTAGCAGCACATGGGGTTTCGGGGTCACCGGGGAGCTGTTTTTT | CASSTWGFGVTGELFF
TRBJ2-3 | NA | TRBV14 | NA | 13 | TGTGCCAGCAGCCCCATCAGGTTAGATACGCAGTATTTT | CASSPIRLDTQYF
TRBJ2-1 | TRBD2 | TRBV30 | NA | 15 | TGTGCCTGGAGTGTAGGGACTAGCGGTGGGAATGAGCAGTTCTTC | CAWSVGTSGGNEQFF
TRBJ2-1 | TRBD2 | TRBV6-4 | NA | 15 | TGTGCCAGCAGTGACACCCCTAGCGGAGGCAATGAGCAGTTCTTC | CASSDTPSGGNEQFF
TRBJ1-2 | NA | TRBV28 | few | 14 | TGTGCCAGCCGCCCCCGAGACAGCCGAAGTGGCTACACCTTC | CASRPRDSRSGYTF
TRBJ1-5 | TRBD1 | TRBV7-2 | few | 13 | TGTGCCAGCACCACGACAGGGATGCAGCCCCAGCATTTT | CASTTTGMQPQHF
TRBJ2-3 | NA | TRBV10-3 | NA | 14 | TGTGCCATCAGGGGTCCTAGCGGCACAGATACGCAGTATTTT | CAIRGPSGTDTQYF
TRBJ2-2 | TRBD2 | TRBV7-9 | few | 15 | TGTGCCAGCAGTCGACTAGCGGGAGTTGCCGGGGAGCTGTTTTTT | CASSRLAGVAGELFF
TRBJ2-1 | TRBD2 | TRBV30 | NA | 15 | TGTGCCTGGAGTGTACCGGGGACTAGTCACGATGAGCAGTTCTTC | CAWSVPGTSHDEQFF
TRBJ2-3 | TRBD2 | TRBV29-1 | few | 16 | TGCAGCGTTGAAGCTTGGCGGGAGGTTAGCACAGATACGCAGTATTTT | CSVEAWREVSTDTQYF
TRBJ1-1 | TRBD1 | TRBV5-1 | few | 14 | TGCGCCAGCAGCCTCGGGACAGGGGCCATAGAAGCTTTCTTT | CASSLGTGAIEAFF